A selection of T cell receptor beta chains follows, all from one sample in a study of monozygotic twins with inflammatory bowel disease. TCRdb reprocessed the 5' RACE reads and stores each CDR3 protein as one record, lacking DNA. With 300,000 to 350,000 distinct CDR3 sequences in the sample, the ten largest clones hold approximately 2%. The sample taken for sequencing was blood. Every receptor here comes from a human donor with ulcerative colitis or Crohn's disease, or a healthy co-twin of an affected twin (not recorded which). Each CDR3 is given with its conserved first and last residue. The order of the fields is J gene, V gene, CDR3 protein.

TRBJ1-5 TRBV19 CASTPGTANQPQHF
TRBJ1-3 TRBV5-1 CASSSWTGVYSSGNTIYF
TRBJ2-2 TRBV12-5 CASGSGTDTGELFF
TRBJ2-7 TRBV20-1 CSALTDSPYEQYF
TRBJ2-3 TRBV7-9 CASSFYTDTQYF
TRBJ2-4 TRBV20-1 CSVLTGRRENIQYF
TRBJ2-2 TRBV3-1 CASSQGQTVTGELFF
TRBJ2-3 TRBV20-1 CSAPSSGSPTDTQYF
TRBJ2-2 TRBV24-1 CATSDFKPGSGELFF
TRBJ1-4 TRBV5-4 CASSVGQGVGANEKLFF
TRBJ1-5 TRBV5-5 CASSLVGQDSDQPQHF
TRBJ1-6 TRBV6-5 CASSYYKDNSPLHF
TRBJ2-7 TRBV7-2 CASSPGQVTYEQYF
TRBJ2-5 TRBV12-3/TRBV12-4 CASSLTSTGSQYF
TRBJ2-7 TRBV7-6 CASSLAPLTVQYF
TRBJ2-7 TRBV15 CATSIGTSVDEQYF
TRBJ2-1 TRBV10-3 CAAAGTSGNEQFF
TRBJ2-4 TRBV5-1 CASSLADENIQYF
TRBJ1-1 TRBV20-1 CSAREPSTEAFF
TRBJ1-5 TRBV3-1 CASSGRNSNQPQHF
TRBJ1-5 TRBV14 CACSQAYGGTQHF
TRBJ2-2 TRBV12-3/TRBV12-4 CASSFEGRLTGELFF
TRBJ2-5 TRBV12-3/TRBV12-4 CASTKSRPGLEYGTQYF
TRBJ2-5 TRBV7-2 CASSLEWSQETQYF
TRBJ2-3 TRBV6-2/TRBV6-3 CASSWPGLAGPHTDTQYF
TRBJ2-1 TRBV5-5 CASSRGLFTPSYNEQFF
TRBJ1-4 TRBV24-1 CATYVRTGGNEKLFF
TRBJ1-4 TRBV28 CASSLRPGGLFF
TRBJ2-1 TRBV5-1 CASSVGQGGSYNEQFF
TRBJ2-7 TRBV3-1 CASSHPGGGIYEQYF
TRBJ2-1 TRBV20-1 CSATDGRARNEQFF
TRBJ2-3 TRBV10-2 CASSDRAGTRTDTQYF
TRBJ1-5 TRBV27 CASSSNNQPQHF
TRBJ2-6 TRBV5-1 CASSTAGREGSGANVLTF
TRBJ1-2 TRBV29-1 CSVAMLGKSYGYTF
TRBJ2-1 TRBV11-3 CASSQTPYNEQFF
TRBJ2-5 TRBV10-3 CAISESAYQETQYF
TRBJ1-1 TRBV28 CASSPGGRGTEAFF
TRBJ2-2 TRBV2 CASRRGSWNTGELFF
TRBJ2-7 TRBV20-1 CSAGQAYEQYF
TRBJ2-1 TRBV10-2 CASRTSVFNEQFF
TRBJ2-6 TRBV12-3/TRBV12-4 CASSSLNSGANVLTF
TRBJ2-1 TRBV5-5 CASSQGTEQFF
TRBJ2-7 TRBV27 CASSFIGFYEQYF
TRBJ2-1 TRBV4-2 CASSQRASSYNEQFF
TRBJ1-1 TRBV11-2 CASSLGQSNTEAFF
TRBJ2-7 TRBV27 CASSLIRQGRSYEQYF
TRBJ1-1 TRBV5-1 CASSLGDLTAEAFF
TRBJ1-1 TRBV29-1 CSGSKGIVTEAFF
TRBJ2-2 TRBV20-1 CSARRGTGYAGELFF
TRBJ2-7 TRBV20-1 CSARTRGLGSYEQYF
TRBJ2-3 TRBV4-3 CASSQEITGGPTDTQYF
TRBJ2-7 TRBV7-8 CASSLRGHGTPYEQYF
TRBJ1-2 TRBV6-5 CASSYLQGSHGYTF